This T cell receptor beta chain is from a study of cytomegalovirus exposure and HLA in healthy donors. CDR3 length: 15 residues. Germline V lookup: CDR1 LNHDA, CDR2 SQIVND (reference sequence). V was trimmed by 3 bases and J by 2 bases, leaving 13 bases between them. Profiling relied on immunoSEQ multiplex PCR, and the TCRdb table lists in-frame clones only, not all of them. The sample contains about 190,000 clones, 86% of which appear only once. Material: PBMCs. This clonotype was sampled from a woman aged 18-29 years in good health and CMV-seronegative. This rearrangement joins TRBV19 to TRBJ1-2, with D tentatively TRBD1 (6 bases). CDR3 in amino acids: CASSMSRGGNYGYTF. DNA for the CDR3: TGTGCCAGTAGTATGAGTAGGGGGGGCAACTATGGCTACACCTTC.